The T cell receptor (beta chain) described here comes from a study of beta chain features in type 1 diabetes. Stem cell-like memory, regulatory, central memory and naive CD4+ cells were sorted via CD45RO/CCR7/CD25/CD127/CD95/CD27. Each of the sorted populations had a purity greater than 95%. The study's findings and limits: For Type 1 diabetes patients, all four CD4+ subsets carried TCRB CDR3s that were moderately but significantly shorter. PCR, the amplification step, might favor shorter templates, equally in patients and controls. Cells carrying high TCR expression could end up over-represented when cDNA is sequenced.

TCRB transcripts that were expressed got sequenced, as all of the isolated RNA had been reverse transcribed. The repertoire was sequenced with immunoSEQ multiplex PCR; TCRdb's copy has only in-frame clones and lacks some. This sample has about 390,000 clones, with around 9.6% found just once. The sample holds a few counts of this clone. The antigen is unknown. The germline gene is not matched at one end of the junction; a read error may be the cause. The CDR3 covers 13 residues. Germline values: CDR1 ENHRY, CDR2 SYGVKD. Material for sequencing was central memory CD4+ T cells from blood. V and J are TRBV10-3 and TRBJ2-2, with TRBD1 matching 8 bases. The source of this sequence is a man aged 25 to 40 with type 1 diabetes. The CDR3 bases are TGTGCCAGCAGTCAACAGGGGGCCGGGGAGCTGTTTTTT. This encodes CASSQQGAGELFF.